This section outlines one T cell receptor (beta chain) sequence together with its context. It lacks a known antigen. Per-nucleotide qualities are absent, and no much larger clonotype sits a single base away. The CDR3 regions of human TCRbeta chains were subjected to immunosequencing. Concerning the study's data processing: TCRs in the repertoires were compared against a reference library of SARS-CoV-2-specific TCRs that had been generated with the MIRA antigen-specificity platform. Breadth was defined as the fraction of unique TCRs that were SARS-CoV-2-associated. Depth was defined as the fraction of total T cells that were SARS-CoV-2-associated. Using the MIRA data, each spike-specific TCR was assigned both to the spike region to which the TCR was reactive and to a CD4 or CD8 class. Log10-transformed breadth and depth values were compared by one-way ANOVA with Sidak's multiple comparisons tests. In its TCRdb copy, this immuneACCESS table keeps in-frame sequences only and misses some clones. Where compared with another copy, unresolved V genes explain less than half of these, and the others have no known cause. V and J calls and clone size are those listed in that table; D and trimming were worked out from the DNA. The sample yields about 76,000 clones; more than 75% were counted once. Clones ranked in the top ten supply approximately 4.5% of the sample.

This sample is drawn from a study of T cell responses to AZD1222 COVID-19 vaccine (TCRdb year 2021). With regard to the full study: Because spike-specific TCR depth and breadth did not differ between the two schedules, AZD1222 recipients who got a second dose at roughly 4 weeks were pooled with those who got a second dose at roughly 12 weeks. TCR sequencing was performed for 230 to 250 trial participants, of whom roughly 200 were given two doses of AZD1222 and roughly 25 were given two doses of MenACWY control vaccine. Trial participants were enrolled by age into subgroups of 18-55, 56-69 and 70-plus years, and around 140, 26 and 57 TCR-sequenced participants, respectively, were included in these subgroups.

Per the publication, the time point label means: baseline before first vaccination. The vaccinee samples were drawn from two UK trials, COV001 and COV002, one of which was a single-blind randomized controlled phase 2/3 trial testing AZD1222 (ChAdOx1 nCoV-19) in healthy adults. For TCRbeta chain sequencing, PBMC samples were collected from trial participants at day 0 and at day 28 after the second dose. What the research found in general, with its limitations: Vaccine-associated CD4 TCRs spanned the whole spike protein, with dominant responses in regions 160-218 and 743-854. In the small 56-69-year group, the increase in depth fell short of significance, most likely because of low power. After two AZD1222 doses, both the breadth and the depth of spike-specific TCRs were significantly higher than at day 0 and than in MenACWY recipients. Reportedly, close to half of the unique spike-specific TCRs recognized epitopes lying outside the regions that are mutated in the B.1.351 and B.1.1.7 variants. Because no day 14 peak-response samples were available, repertoires were characterized only after the peak T cell response. Participants were mostly white British, with more females than males. The authors suggested clonal diversity may have been underestimated. Conclusions about previously exposed vaccinees are limited because only six or seven AZD1222 recipients were SARS-CoV-2 seropositive at baseline.

The TCR originated in an adult in good health. The sequences come from peripheral blood, collected on day 0 of AZD1222 vaccination.

The encoded CDR3 is CASSPGGGNQPQHF. The DNA sequence is as follows: TGTGCCAGCAGCCCGGGTGGGGGCAATCAGCCCCAGCATTTT. The sequence is built from TRBV5-4 and TRBJ1-5, with the D gene call left open. Taken from the germline V gene (reference sequence), the CDR1 and CDR2 loops are SGHNT and YYREEE. Measured from the cysteine to the phenylalanine, the CDR3 is 14 residues long. The only DNA kept is the CDR3, 42 bases in frame from the first base. V was cut back by 4 bases and J by 2 bases, leaving a gap of 10 bases between them.